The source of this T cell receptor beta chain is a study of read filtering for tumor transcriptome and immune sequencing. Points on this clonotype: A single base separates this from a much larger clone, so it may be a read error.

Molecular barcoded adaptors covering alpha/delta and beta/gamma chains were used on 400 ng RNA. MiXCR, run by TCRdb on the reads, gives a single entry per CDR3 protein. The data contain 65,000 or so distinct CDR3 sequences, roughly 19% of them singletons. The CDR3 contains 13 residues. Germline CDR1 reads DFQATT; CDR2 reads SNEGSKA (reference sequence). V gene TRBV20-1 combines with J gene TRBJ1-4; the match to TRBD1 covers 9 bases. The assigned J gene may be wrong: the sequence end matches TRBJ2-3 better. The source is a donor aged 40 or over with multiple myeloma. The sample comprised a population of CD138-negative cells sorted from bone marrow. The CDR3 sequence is CSAYTGGTGTQYF. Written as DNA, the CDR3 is TGCAGTGCTTATACAGGGGGCACAGGTACGCAGTATTTT.